This T cell receptor (beta chain) is drawn from a study of neoadjuvant anti-PD-1 for oral cavity cancer. CDR3 length: 14 residues. The germline gives CDR1 SGHVS, CDR2 FNYEAQ. Trimming shortened V by 2 bases and J by 4 bases, and 11 bases separated the two germline ends. Only in-frame clones appear in the TCRdb table, and some are missing; sequencing was by immunoSEQ multiplex PCR. The sample holds approximately 37,000 clones, approximately 87% seen once. The sequencing here drew on PBMCs, taken before nivolumab (anti-PD-1) treatment. This TCR derives from a person between 35 and 79 years old with oral cavity squamous cell carcinoma. The gene calls are TRBV7-6 and TRBJ1-1; D is unclear. CDR3 in amino acids: CASSLTLRSTEAFF. CDR3 in DNA: TGTGCCAGCAGCTTAACACTCAGATCCACTGAAGCTTTCTTT. Full variable domain (outside the CDR3, taken from reference TRBV7-6 and TRBJ1-1): GAGVSQSPRYKVTKRGQDVALRCDPISGHVSLYWYRQALGQGPEFLTYFNYEAQQDKSGLPNDRFSAERPEGSISTLTIQRTEQRDSAMYRCASSLTLRSTEAFFGQGTRLTVV.